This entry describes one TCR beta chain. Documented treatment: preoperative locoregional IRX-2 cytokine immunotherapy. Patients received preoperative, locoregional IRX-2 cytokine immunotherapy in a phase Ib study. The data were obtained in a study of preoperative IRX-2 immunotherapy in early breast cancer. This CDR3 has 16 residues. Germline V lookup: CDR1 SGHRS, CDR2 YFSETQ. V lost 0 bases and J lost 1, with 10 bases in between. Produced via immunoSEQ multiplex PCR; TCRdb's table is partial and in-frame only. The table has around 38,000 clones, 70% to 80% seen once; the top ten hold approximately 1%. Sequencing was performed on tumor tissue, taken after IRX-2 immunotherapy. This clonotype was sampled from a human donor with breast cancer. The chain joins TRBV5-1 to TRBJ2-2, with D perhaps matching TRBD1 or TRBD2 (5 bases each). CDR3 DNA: TGCGCCAGCAGCTTGGTAGGGACGGGGAACACCGGGGAGCTGTTTTTT. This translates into CASSLVGTGNTGELFF.